This T cell receptor (beta chain) stems from a study of cytomegalovirus exposure and HLA in healthy donors. The V gene lost 4 bases and the J gene lost 2 bases, with 3 bases spanning the gap. Germline assignment: CDR1 SGHAT and CDR2 FQNNGV. This CDR3 is 11 amino acids long. The PCR was carried out with 60 Vbeta primers and 13 Jbeta primers. TCRdb's copy holds only in-frame clones and misses some; the assay was immunoSEQ multiplex PCR. The repertoire has more than 150,000 clones, 75% of them found once; the top ten carry about 7.6%. V and J are TRBV11-2 and TRBJ2-7; D unresolved. The source material was PBMCs. This TCR was recovered from a woman aged 40 to 55 in good health and CMV-seropositive. CDR3 bases: TGTGCCAGCAGCTCTGCCTACGAGCAGTACTTC. Translating gives CASSSAYEQYF.